The 27 T cell receptor beta chains listed next were all sequenced from one sample in a study of blood T cells in healthy people across ages. Together with a sample-barcoded 5' primer, a J-beta primer mix was included in a second PCR lasting about 7 to 12 cycles. TCRdb reprocessed the 5' RACE reads via MiXCR and lists one record per CDR3 protein. The sample lists about 800,000 distinct CDR3 sequences, about 25% occurring once. The sample also formed part of further work on T cells of mothers and their children.

Sequencing input: blood. The receptor set was obtained from a boy aged 5 to 17 in good health.

This clonotype came up a few times. The chain combines TRBV12-3 or TRBV12-4 with TRBJ2-7; the D is unclear. Trimming stripped 4 bases from V and 0 bases from J, with 7 bases between. The CDR3 runs 13 residues. The CDR3 sequence is CASSSVNSYEQYF. The CDR3 DNA follows: TGTGCCAGCAGTTCCGTAAACTCCTACGAGCAGTACTTC.

This clonotype was found a few times. The chain combines TRBV7-2 with TRBJ2-7; 7 bases fit TRBD1. V shed 5 bases and J 1 base; nucleotides not matched to a gene: 8. Germline values: CDR1 SGHTA, CDR2 FQGNSA. The CDR3 runs 15 residues. The CDR3 nucleotides read TGTGCCAGCAGCCCCGTGACAGGGAGTTCCTACGAGCAGTACTTC. Amino acid sequence: CASSPVTGSSYEQYF.

This chain connects TRBV7-2 to TRBJ1-2, with D hard to call. The CDR3 runs to 14 residues. Germline CDR1 reads SGHTA; CDR2 reads FQGNSA. The germline V and J ends were trimmed by 8 bases and 5 bases, with 18 bases remaining between them. This CDR3 is CASGEQPFGYGYTF. Written as DNA, the CDR3 is TGTGCCAGCGGCGAACAGCCCTTCGGGTATGGCTACACCTTC. Full variable domain (missing parts from reference TRBV7-2 and TRBJ1-2): GAGVSQSPSNKVTEKGKDVELRCDPISGHTALYWYRQSLGQGLEFLIYFQGNSAPDKSGLPSDRFSAERTGGSVSTLTIQRTQQEDSAVYLCASGEQPFGYGYTFGSGTRLTVV.

This clonotype was counted only a few times. The chain links TRBV9 to TRBJ1-6; 7 bases fit TRBD1. This CDR3 is built from 16 residues. Germline-derived CDR1 and CDR2 are SGDLS and YYNGEE. Trimming took 4 bases from V and 4 from J; bases not matched to a gene: 8. This CDR3 is CASSSTGETYNSPLHF. The DNA of the CDR3 is TGTGCCAGCAGCTCAACAGGGGAAACGTATAATTCACCCCTCCACTTT.

The chain uses TRBV29-1 and TRBJ2-6, with 9 bases that match TRBD1. The CDR3 covers 17 residues. The V gene end was trimmed by 7 bases and the J gene end by 3 bases; junction bases not matched to a gene: 13. In germline, CDR1 is SQVTM, CDR2 ANQGSEA. CDR3 sequence (DNA): TGCAGCGCCACCACGGGACAGGGAGGTTTTGGGGCCAACGTCCTGACTTTC. Its translation is CSATTGQGGFGANVLTF.

This clonotype came up a few times. This sequence joins TRBV27 and TRBJ2-7, with TRBD2 identical over 8 bases. This CDR3 contains 14 residues. CDR1 is MNHEY and CDR2 is SMNVEV in the germline V gene (reference sequence). J gave up 1 base and V 3 bases, and 2 bases lay outside the gene matches. CDR3 amino acids: CASSLKRGSYEQYF. CDR3 coding DNA: TGTGCCAGCAGTTTGAAGCGGGGGTCCTACGAGCAGTACTTC.

The table lists this clonotype with a count of one. J is TRBJ2-5 and V is TRBV2; D call uncertain. V lost 4 bases and J lost 2, with 17 bases in between. Germline CDR1 SNHLY, CDR2 FYNNEI. This CDR3 spans 16 amino acids. CDR3 in amino acids: CASSGTLRKLQETQYF. The CDR3 coding sequence is TGTGCCAGCAGTGGGACCCTCAGAAAGCTTCAAGAGACCCAGTACTTC.

The chain uses TRBV10-3 and TRBJ2-7; 11 bases fit TRBD1. This CDR3 spans 13 amino acids. CDR1 is ENHRY, CDR2 SYGVKD, per germline. J was trimmed by 6 bases and V by 6 bases; bases with no gene match: 4. DNA for the CDR3: TGTGCCATCAGCCGGGACAGGGGGAGCGAGCAGTACTTC. Encoded protein: CAISRDRGSEQYF.

The V call is TRBV11-2, the J call TRBJ2-2; 7 nucleotides agree with TRBD1. The CDR3 is 16 amino acids. Germline CDR1 is SGHAT and CDR2 is FQNNGV. V lost 6 bases and J lost 6; bases outside the gene matches: 13. CDR3 sequence: CASRPGQNLGAGELFF. As DNA, the CDR3 is TGTGCCAGCAGGCCGGGACAGAACCTTGGAGCCGGGGAGCTGTTTTTT.

This clonotype was counted between two and nine times. This chain connects TRBV12-3 or TRBV12-4 to TRBJ2-2, with 7 bases fitting TRBD2. With 6 bases clipped from V and 4 bases from J, the junction kept 11 bases outside the gene matches. The length of the CDR3 is 16 residues. The CDR3, as DNA: TGTGCCAGCAGCCGGGGCGGGGGAGGAGCCACCGGGGAGCTGTTTTTT. This codes for CASSRGGGGATGELFF.

The V and J genes are TRBV5-1 and TRBJ2-5; D possibly matches TRBD1 or TRBD2 (6 bases each). The J call may be incorrect, as the DNA end agrees better with TRBJ2-1. The CDR3 is 16 amino acids. Germline V gene lookup returns CDR1 SGHRS and CDR2 YFSETQ. The CDR3: CASSLVRGLIYNEQFF. In DNA, the CDR3 is TGCGCCAGCAGCTTGGTCCGGGGGCTCATCTACAATGAGCAGTTCTTC.

This clonotype was counted only a few times. V usage is TRBV3-1 and J usage is TRBJ1-4, with a tentative D call TRBD1 (5 bases). The V end lost 6 bases, the J end lost 6 bases, and 14 bases lay between the germline ends. The CDR3 consists of 14 residues. Germline CDR1 reads LGHDT; CDR2 reads YNNKEL (reference sequence). The CDR3 nucleotides are TGTGCCAGCAGTGGGGACGCGGCTTATGAAAAACTGTTTTTT. This sequence encodes CASSGDAAYEKLFF.

This sequence joins TRBV4-3 and TRBJ1-2, with D unclear. The V gene's germline CDR1 is LGHNA and CDR2 YSLEER. The CDR3 consists of 15 residues. The V gene lost 0 bases and the J gene lost 3 bases, with 11 bases spanning the gap. CDR3 loop: CASSQETYNHYGYTF. In DNA, the CDR3 is TGCGCCAGCAGCCAAGAAACCTACAACCACTATGGCTACACCTTC.

This clonotype was detected a few times. This rearrangement joins TRBV29-1 to TRBJ2-7; D remains ambiguous. This CDR3 is built from 12 residues. The ends were cut back, 4 bases at V and 4 bases at J, with 11 bases in the middle. Germline CDR1 is SQVTM and CDR2 is ANQGSEA. CDR3 coding DNA: TGCAGCGTTGTCGGACCGAGTTACGAGCAGTACTTC. This sequence encodes CSVVGPSYEQYF.

The chain links TRBV5-1 to TRBJ2-2; D is possibly TRBD1 or TRBD2 (5 bases each). Germline loops: CDR1 SGHRS, CDR2 YFSETQ. V lost 0 bases and J lost 0, with 12 bases in between. CDR3 length: 17 residues. The CDR3 bases are TGCGCCAGCAGCTTGGCCCCTCAGGGAGCGAACACCGGGGAGCTGTTTTTT. This sequence encodes CASSLAPQGANTGELFF.

DNA for the CDR3: TGTGCCACCGCGGAGACACTCTATGGCTACACCTTC. Its translation: CATAETLYGYTF. The genes are TRBV15 and TRBJ1-2; no reliable D call. CDR3 length equals 12 residues. Per the germline V gene, CDR1 is LNHNV and CDR2 is YYDKDF (reference sequence). The V end was cut by 8 bases, the J end by 4 bases, with 11 bases between.

In this sample, this clonotype turned up a few times. The chain has TRBV6-2 or TRBV6-3 and TRBJ1-2, with 7 positions matching TRBD1. The CDR3 has 15 amino acids. The ends lost 1 base at V and 7 bases at J; junction bases unmatched: 9. CDR1 is MNHEY and CDR2 is SVGEGT in the germline V gene. The CDR3 nucleotides read TGTGCCAGCAGTTACTTACAGACAGGGATCTCTGGCTACACCTTC. Protein sequence: CASSYLQTGISGYTF.

This clonotype occurred a few times. The chain has TRBV12-3 or TRBV12-4 and TRBJ2-5, with 7 bases aligning to TRBD2. The J call is doubtful: the DNA matches TRBJ2-7 better. The CDR3 runs 15 residues. The CDR3 nucleotides read TGTGCCAGCAGTTCCAGGACTAGGGGTCTCTACGAGCAGTACTTC. Translation gives CASSSRTRGLYEQYF.

The rearrangement uses TRBV29-1 and TRBJ2-2; D is uncertain. CDR3 length: 12 amino acids. Germline-derived CDR1 and CDR2 are SQVTM and ANQGSEA. The CDR3 nucleotides are TGCAGTGCGATTGGGGTTGCCGGGGAGCTGTTTTTT. Its translation is CSAIGVAGELFF.

In this sample, this clonotype turned up a few times. The J gene is TRBJ2-7, the V gene TRBV7-8; tentatively, D is TRBD1 (6 bases). V was trimmed by 0 bases and J by 2 bases, leaving 29 bases between them. The germline V gene encodes CDR1 SGHVS and CDR2 FQNEAQ. The CDR3 contains 21 residues. CDR3 loop: CASSLALYAPPADRTTYEQYF. The CDR3 DNA follows: TGTGCCAGCAGCTTAGCCCTCTATGCCCCCCCCGCGGACAGAACCACCTACGAGCAGTACTTC.

Only a few counts were recorded for this clonotype. The CDR3 DNA follows: TGCAGTGCCAACCAGGCAGTCGCCCTCACAGATACGCAGTATTTT. Its translation is CSANQAVALTDTQYF. This chain connects TRBV20-1 to TRBJ2-3; no definite D call. Germline CDR1 is DFQATT and CDR2 is SNEGSKA (reference sequence). There are 15 residues in the CDR3. V was trimmed by 6 bases and J by 2 bases, leaving 18 bases between them.

The rearrangement links TRBV4-3 to TRBJ2-5; 13 nucleotides line up with TRBD2. The better agreement between TRBJ2-1 and the DNA end casts doubt on the J call. The length of the CDR3 is 18 residues. Germline V CDR1 and CDR2: LGHNA, YSLEER. The CDR3 DNA reads TGCGCCAGCAGCCAAGACGGGGGTGGGACTAGCGGGATAAATGAGCAGTTCTTC. Translation gives CASSQDGGGTSGINEQFF.

The genes are TRBV29-1 and TRBJ2-3; TRBD1 agrees at 8 bases. The CDR3 totals 15 residues. Germline CDR1 SQVTM, CDR2 ANQGSEA. The ends lost 2 bases at V and 5 bases at J; junction bases unmatched: 9. CDR3 coding DNA: TGCAGCGTTGAACTGATGGACAGGGTTCAAGATACGCAGTATTTT. Protein product: CSVELMDRVQDTQYF.

The J gene is TRBJ2-1, the V gene TRBV5-1, with 9 bases fitting TRBD2. Germline V gives CDR1 SGHRS, CDR2 YFSETQ. The CDR3 covers 18 residues. V shed 1 base and J 8 bases; nucleotides not matched to a gene: 16. CDR3 bases: TGCGCCAGCAGCTTGAGCGTCCGGACTAGCGATTTCCCATATGAGCAGTTCTTC. Residues: CASSLSVRTSDFPYEQFF.

The J gene is TRBJ2-1, the V gene TRBV12-3 or TRBV12-4, with 8 bases fitting TRBD2. The V gene end was trimmed by 8 bases and the J gene end by 6 bases; junction bases not matched to a gene: 12. This CDR3 region has 15 residues. The CDR3 loop is CASRRAGDASNEQFF. The CDR3 coding sequence is TGTGCCAGCCGACGAGCGGGAGACGCTTCCAATGAGCAGTTCTTC.

This clonotype was recorded a few times. The gene calls are TRBV6-5 and TRBJ2-2; 11 nucleotides line up with TRBD1. The trim removed 6 bases at V and 10 bases at J, leaving 7 bases unmatched. The CDR3 is made up of 14 amino acids. Germline CDR1 MNHEY, CDR2 SVGAGI. This chain's CDR3 is CASSLRTGGEELFF. The DNA of the CDR3 is TGTGCCAGCAGCCTAAGGACAGGGGGCGAGGAGCTGTTTTTT.

The V gene is TRBV9, the J gene TRBJ1-4; 10 positions match TRBD1. The CDR3 runs to 15 residues. V lost 3 bases to trimming and J lost 6 bases; unmatched junction nucleotides: 5. Germline CDR1 reads SGDLS; CDR2 reads YYNGEE. The CDR3 region has the DNA TGTGCCAGCAGCGGGACAGGGGGGATATATGAAAAACTGTTTTTT. Translated, it gives CASSGTGGIYEKLFF.